The text below deals with one T cell receptor beta chain. The antigen is not known. Assay used: immunoSEQ multiplex PCR; TCRdb lists only in-frame clones, some missing. The sample includes 2 million to 2.5 million clones, roughly 95% of them seen just once. The sample comes from a study of shared clonotypes between healthy human individuals. Study outcomes and limitations: Blood alone was sampled, and tissue repertoires likely differ. It was expected that sequencing depth would affect clonotype sharing among donors.

The CDR3 length is 15 residues. The V end was cut by 1 base, the J end by 6 bases, with 12 bases between. CDR1 is SGHNT and CDR2 is YENEEA in the germline V gene. This TCR was sampled from a man aged 18-30 years in good health. The chain combines TRBV11-3 with TRBJ2-2; D ambiguous. The sample consisted of naive CD4+ T cells sorted from blood. The subset is: CD45RA+ positively selected. The CDR3 here is CASSLVTGVPGELFF. In DNA, the CDR3 is TGTGCCAGCAGCTTAGTGACCGGAGTACCCGGGGAGCTGTTTTTT.